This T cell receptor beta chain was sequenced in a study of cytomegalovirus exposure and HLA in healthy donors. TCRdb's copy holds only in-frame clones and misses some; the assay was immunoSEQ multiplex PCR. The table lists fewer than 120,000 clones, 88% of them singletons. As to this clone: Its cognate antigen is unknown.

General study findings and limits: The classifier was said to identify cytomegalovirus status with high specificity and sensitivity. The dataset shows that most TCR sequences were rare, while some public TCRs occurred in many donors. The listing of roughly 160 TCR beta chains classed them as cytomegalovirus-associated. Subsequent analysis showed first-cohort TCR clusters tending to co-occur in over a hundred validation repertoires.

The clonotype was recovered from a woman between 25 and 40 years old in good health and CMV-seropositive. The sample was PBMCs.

In nucleotides, the CDR3 is TGTGCCAGCAGCTTAGTAGGAGGGGGCTACACCTTC. Protein: CASSLVGGGYTF. The chain has TRBV7-6 and TRBJ1-2; D ambiguous. CDR1 SGHVS and CDR2 FNYEAQ come from the germline V gene. This CDR3 comprises 12 residues. Trimming took off 1 base at V and 8 bases at J, with 8 bases between the two ends.